Listed below are T cell receptor beta chains from one sample, sequenced in a study of T cells after posttransplantation cyclophosphamide. TCRdb's table, derived via immunoSEQ multiplex PCR, lists solely in-frame clones and lacks some. The table shows tens of thousands of clones, with around 89% occurring only once. This specimen consisted of PBMCs, obtained after an allogeneic stem cell transplant with a calcineurin inhibitor and methotrexate. These receptors came from a female patient in her fifties who received an allogeneic stem cell transplant from an unrelated donor, was CMV-positive, and had chronic GVHD only. Some T cells may be provided by the graft donor. CDR3s include the opening cysteine and the closing phenylalanine or tryptophan. The order of the fields is V gene, J gene, clone size, D gene, CDR3 protein, CDR3 DNA. The D gene is left open where the match is weak. Where a row states a size, it is once, few, many or the class of an expanded clone; other rows omit it.

TRBV9,TRBJ2-5,NA,NA,CASSALHSGLETQYF,TGTGCCAGCAGCGCCCTGCATTCGGGGTTGGAGACCCAGTACTTC
TRBV28,TRBJ2-7,NA,NA,CASRFRDSQTYEQYF,TGTGCCAGCAGGTTCCGGGACTCACAAACCTACGAGCAGTACTTC
TRBV5-1,TRBJ2-5,NA,NA,CASSADSPWVGTQYF,TGCGCCAGCAGCGCCGACAGCCCATGGGTAGGGACCCAGTACTTC
TRBV19,TRBJ2-1,NA,NA,CASSDGGTYNEQFF,TGTGCCAGTAGTGATGGAGGGACCTACAATGAGCAGTTCTTC
TRBV19,TRBJ2-7,few,TRBD1,CASSRDRAYEQYF,TGTGCCAGTAGCCGAGACAGGGCGTACGAGCAGTACTTC
TRBV21-1,TRBJ1-2,NA,NA,CASSSRNPGANYGYTF,TGTGCCAGCAGCTCACGAAACCCGGGGGCTAACTATGGCTACACCTTC
TRBV25-1,TRBJ2-7,NA,TRBD1,CASSEIGQGAYEQYF,TGTGCCAGCAGTGAAATAGGACAGGGCGCCTACGAGCAGTACTTC
TRBV10-3,TRBJ1-5,once,NA,CAISGGGDQPQHF,TGTGCCATCAGTGGAGGGGGAGATCAGCCCCAGCATTTT
TRBV7-6,TRBJ2-7,NA,TRBD2,CASSPVAGSRREQYF,TGTGCCAGCAGCCCAGTAGCGGGATCCCGTCGCGAGCAGTACTTC
TRBV27,TRBJ1-5,NA,NA,CASSPGTPDYNQPQHF,TGTGCCAGCAGTCCCGGGACACCGGATTACAATCAGCCCCAGCATTTT
TRBV29-1,TRBJ2-7,NA,TRBD2,CSAGLADEQYF,TGCAGCGCGGGACTAGCGGACGAGCAGTACTTC
TRBV10-3,TRBJ2-2,NA,TRBD2,CAIRERERTGELFF,TGTGCCATCCGCGAGCGGGAGAGGACCGGGGAGCTGTTTTTT
TRBV28,TRBJ2-7,once,NA,CASSFVAGGTYEQYF,TGTGCCAGCAGTTTCGTGGCAGGGGGGACCTACGAGCAGTACTTC
TRBV5-1,TRBJ1-1,NA,NA,CASSLARVGTEAFF,TGCGCCAGCAGCTTGGCCAGGGTCGGCACTGAAGCTTTCTTT
TRBV19,TRBJ1-1,NA,NA,CASSPEDTVEAFF,TGTGCCAGTAGTCCCGAGGACACGGTTGAAGCTTTCTTT
TRBV6-1,TRBJ2-1,NA,TRBD2,CASSERRLAGEDEQFF,TGTGCCAGCAGTGAACGTCGACTAGCGGGAGAGGATGAGCAGTTCTTC
TRBV19,TRBJ1-1,NA,TRBD1,CASRAGGLGFTEAFF,TGTGCCTCCAGGGCAGGGGGCCTGGGATTTACTGAAGCTTTCTTT
TRBV6-5,TRBJ2-1,NA,NA,CASSYSLAPSYNEQFF,TGTGCCAGCAGTTACTCCCTAGCGCCCTCCTACAATGAGCAGTTCTTC
TRBV10-3,TRBJ2-7,NA,TRBD1,CAINSDRDRGIYEQYF,TGTGCCATCAACTCAGACCGGGACAGGGGTATCTACGAGCAGTACTTC
TRBV18,TRBJ1-1,once,NA,CASSRTRENTEAFF,TGTGCCAGCTCAAGAACGAGGGAGAACACTGAAGCTTTCTTT
TRBV18,TRBJ2-7,NA,TRBD1,CASSPSKGTGEVYEQYF,TGTGCCAGCTCACCATCTAAAGGGACAGGGGAAGTCTACGAGCAGTACTTC
TRBV5-1,TRBJ2-6,NA,NA,CASSLWGESSGANVLTF,TGCGCCAGCAGCTTGTGGGGGGAAAGCTCTGGGGCCAACGTCCTGACTTTC
TRBV4-1,TRBJ2-1,once,NA,CASSQDISSYNEQFF,TGCGCCAGCAGCCAAGATATTTCCTCCTACAATGAGCAGTTCTTC
TRBV28,TRBJ2-1,once,TRBD2,CASSLVGTKNYNEQFF,TGTGCCAGCAGTTTAGTTGGGACTAAAAATTACAATGAGCAGTTCTTC
TRBV5-4,TRBJ2-5,few,TRBD2,CASSTISGRPSQYF,TGTGCCAGCAGCACGATTAGCGGGAGGCCTTCTCAGTACTTC
TRBV25-1,TRBJ2-3,NA,TRBD2,CASSEFSGRAATQYF,TGTGCCAGCAGTGAATTCAGCGGGAGGGCCGCTACGCAGTATTTT
TRBV5-1,TRBJ2-2,NA,TRBD1,CASSLGTGSNTGELFF,TGCGCCAGCAGCTTAGGGACAGGCTCGAACACCGGGGAGCTGTTTTTT
TRBV11-3,TRBJ2-7,NA,NA,CASSQSGRIRDNEQYF,TGTGCCAGCAGCCAATCGGGGAGAATAAGGGATAACGAGCAGTACTTC
TRBV7-2,TRBJ2-7,once,TRBD2,CASSLGLAGPYEQYF,TGTGCCAGCAGCTTGGGACTAGCGGGCCCCTACGAGCAGTACTTC
TRBV4-1,TRBJ2-2,NA,TRBD1,CASSRSTGGLVGELFF,TGCGCCAGCAGCCGCAGCACAGGGGGCTTGGTCGGGGAGCTGTTTTTT
TRBV9,TRBJ2-2,once,NA,CASSVDVAANTGELFF,TGTGCCAGCAGCGTAGATGTAGCGGCGAACACCGGGGAGCTGTTTTTT
TRBV28,TRBJ1-1,few,NA,CASSYLATEAFF,TGTGCCAGCAGTTATTTGGCCACTGAAGCTTTCTTT
TRBV25-1,TRBJ2-7,NA,NA,CASRGHNYEQYF,TGTGCCAGCCGGGGACATAACTACGAGCAGTACTTC
TRBV5-1,TRBJ1-1,NA,TRBD1,CASSWDSRISMNTEAFF,TGCGCCAGCAGCTGGGACAGCAGAATTAGTATGAACACTGAAGCTTTCTTT
TRBV4-1,TRBJ1-1,NA,TRBD1,CASSQGQGPNTEAFF,TGCGCCAGCAGCCAAGGACAGGGTCCGAACACTGAAGCTTTCTTT
TRBV4-3,TRBJ2-3,NA,NA,CASSQGILGTDTQYF,TGCGCCAGCAGCCAAGGAATCCTAGGAACAGATACGCAGTATTTT
TRBV5-1,TRBJ2-7,NA,TRBD2,CASSLAIAGGRYEQYF,TGCGCCAGCAGCTTGGCTATAGCGGGAGGGCGGTACGAGCAGTACTTC
TRBV25-1,TRBJ2-5,NA,TRBD2,CASSEPGGGLAGGGEQYF,TGTGCCAGCAGTGAACCAGGGGGGGGGCTAGCGGGAGGTGGTGAGCAGTACTTC
TRBV7-9,TRBJ1-2,NA,NA,CAGQNSTNYGYTF,TGTGCCGGGCAAAACAGCACGAACTATGGCTACACCTTC
TRBV5-1,TRBJ2-1,NA,TRBD2,CASSPISGTGNEQFF,TGCGCCAGCAGCCCCATTAGCGGGACGGGTAATGAGCAGTTCTTC
TRBV13,TRBJ2-1,NA,TRBD2,CASSLRGLADEQFF,TGTGCCAGCAGCTTAAGGGGACTAGCGGATGAGCAGTTCTTC
TRBV15,TRBJ2-7,NA,NA,CATSKQGGTYEQYF,TGTGCCACCAGCAAGCAGGGCGGCACCTACGAGCAGTACTTC
TRBV4-3,TRBJ1-4,NA,TRBD1,CASSRGTQGATLTNEKLFF,TGCGCCAGCAGCCGTGGAACACAGGGGGCGACACTAACTAATGAAAAACTGTTTTTT
TRBV7-2,TRBJ1-5,NA,TRBD1,CASSARQGSVQPQHF,TGTGCCAGCAGCGCTCGACAGGGATCCGTTCAGCCCCAGCATTTT